This T cell receptor (beta chain) appears in the sequencing data of a study of blood T cell repertoires in COVID-19. The CDR3 totals 13 residues. Trimming took 5 bases from V and 3 from J, leaving 11 bases between them. The germline gives CDR1 MNHEY, CDR2 SVGEGT. This table comes from immunoSEQ multiplex PCR, and its TCRdb copy is limited to in-frame clones, with some not included. The repertoire includes about 320,000 clones, around nine tenths of them detected once, and less than 5.5% sits in the top ten. The sequencing input was PBMCs or T cells enriched from blood (not recorded which). The V call is TRBV6-2 or TRBV6-3, the J call TRBJ2-7, with a tentative D call TRBD1 (6 bases). The TCR comes from a man aged 25-45 years who had recovered from COVID-19. The CDR3 DNA reads as TGTGCCAGCAGTGGCAGGGGATACTACGAGCAGTACTTC. This gives the protein CASSGRGYYEQYF.